A single sample gave rise to the 22 T cell receptor beta chains below, sequenced in a study of tumor and adjacent non-tumor tissue in lung cancer. Three rounds of nested PCR, following a modified ARM-PCR protocol, produced the TCRbeta library. TCRdb ran MiXCR on the multiplex PCR reads and lists one entry per CDR3 protein. The sample holds some 90,000 distinct CDR3 sequences, about 66% seen once. The template was RNA from unsorted bulk tissue. The specimen was lung tumor tissue. The receptors were sampled from a man between 65 and 80 years old with non-small cell lung cancer.

This clonotype came up once. The chain joins TRBV21-1 to TRBJ1-5; the table names TRBD1, a call not compared with the DNA. TRBV21-1 is an annotated pseudogene. The CDR3 sequence is 16 residues long. The CDR3 loop reads CASSKIGQDSNQPQHF. In DNA, the CDR3 is TGTGCCAGCAGCAAAATAGGACAGGATAGCAATCAGCCCCAGCATTTT.

Worth noting for this clonotype: A much larger clone differs from this one at a single base, so this may be a read error. The J gene is TRBJ2-1, the V gene TRBV29-1; D perhaps matches TRBD1 (6 bases). Per the germline V gene, CDR1 is SQVTM and CDR2 is ANQGSEA. Deletions cut 2 bases from V and 8 bases from J, with 13 bases between. The CDR3 covers 13 residues. The CDR3 DNA is TGCAGCGTTGAAAGGCAGGGGTTCGATGAGCAGTTCTTC. Residues: CSVERQGFDEQFF.

Turning to this clonotype: No conserved phenylalanine or tryptophan is present at the end of the CDR3, so a read error is the likely explanation. V gene TRBV4-1 combines with J gene TRBJ2-4, with 9 nucleotides matching TRBD2. CDR1 is MGHRA, CDR2 YSYEKL, per germline. The CDR3 length is 18 residues. V dropped 10 bases and J dropped 0; count of bases not matched to a gene: 16. The CDR3 here is CANNPGSGGSLAKNIQYI. The CDR3 DNA sequence: TGCGCCAACAACCCGGGTAGCGGGGGATCTCTAGCCAAAAACATTCAGTACATC.

In regard to this clonotype: This sequence may be a read error, since a much larger clone differs from it by one base. This sequence joins TRBV4-2 and TRBJ2-3; perhaps TRBD2 as D (5 bases). Germline lookup yields CDR1 LGHNA and CDR2 YNFKEQ. The CDR3 consists of 12 residues. Here the CDR3 DNA reads TGTGCCAGCATCCAAGCTGAGGGATCGCAGTATTTT. Translating gives CASIQAEGSQYF.

With respect to this clonotype: A much larger clone lies a single base off, so this may be a read error. The chain combines TRBV29-1 with TRBJ2-5, with no clear D. Germline assignment: CDR1 SQVTM and CDR2 ANQGSEA. The V end was cut by 7 bases, the J end by 5 bases, with 8 bases between. CDR3 length: 10 residues. The CDR3: CSAGMETQYF. CDR3 nucleotides: TGCAGCGCCGGAATGGAGACCCAGTACTTC. The variable domain in full, with the rest retrieved from reference TRBV29-1 and TRBJ2-5, is SAVISQKPSRDICQRGTSLTIQCQVDSQVTMMFWYRQQPGQSLTLIATANQGSEATYESGFVIDKFPISRPNLTFSTLTVSNMSPEDSSIYLCSAGMETQYFGPGTRLLVL.

A remark on this clonotype: The conserved final phenylalanine or tryptophan is absent from the CDR3, which likely points to a read error. This rearrangement joins TRBV29-1 to TRBJ1-2, with a tentative D call TRBD1 (5 bases). This CDR3 region has 15 residues. Germline lookup yields CDR1 SQVTM and CDR2 ANQGSEA. In nucleotides, the CDR3 is TGCAGTGTGCGTAGCTTCCCGACAGATAACTATGGCTACACCCTC. Translated: CSVRSFPTDNYGYTL.

About this clonotype: At one end the junction does not follow the germline gene, possibly because of a read error. The V and J genes are TRBV29-1 and TRBJ2-7, with D possibly matching TRBD2 (7 bases). The CDR3 totals 13 residues. Per germline, CDR1 SQVTM and CDR2 ANQGSEA. The CDR3 reads CIAGLPGGYEQYF. DNA of the CDR3: TGCATCGCTGGGCTCCCGGGGGGCTACGAACAGTACTTC.

As to this clonotype: At one end the junction does not follow the germline gene, possibly because of a read error. This chain uses TRBV11-1 with TRBJ2-5; D uncertain. The CDR3 runs 12 residues. CDR1 is SGHAT, CDR2 FQDESV, per germline (reference sequence). The CDR3 DNA is TGTGTCAGCAGCCCTTATCTGGAGACCCGGTACTTC. It codes for CVSSPYLETRYF.

The sample holds many counts of this clonotype. The V gene is TRBV28, the J gene TRBJ2-1; 7 bases are a match to TRBD1. This CDR3 is 17 amino acids long. The germline V gene has CDR1 MDHEN and CDR2 SYDVKM. V dropped 3 bases and J dropped 4; count of bases not matched to a gene: 12. The CDR3 spells CASSFYKTGSVYNEQFF. The CDR3 region has the DNA TGTGCCAGCAGTTTCTATAAGACAGGGTCAGTATACAATGAGCAGTTCTTC.

This clonotype was counted ten times or more. The chain joins TRBV5-5 to TRBJ2-5; D is perhaps TRBD1 (6 bases). Trimming took off 1 base at V and 1 base at J, with 14 bases between the two ends. The CDR3 spans 16 residues. Germline V gene data show CDR1 as SGHKS and CDR2 as YYEKEE (reference sequence). The CDR3: CASSLMTGTFQETQYF. Here the CDR3 DNA reads TGTGCCAGCAGCTTGATGACAGGAACGTTCCAAGAGACCCAGTACTTC.

Remarks on this clonotype: This may arise from a read error, as a much more abundant clone is one base away. The J gene is TRBJ2-5, the V gene TRBV5-8, with D uncertain. V was pared by 7 bases and J by 5 bases, with 15 bases between. The CDR3 has 13 residues. Germline V lookup: CDR1 SGHTS, CDR2 YDEGEE. The CDR3 loop is CASGPLGSETQYF. The CDR3 DNA is TGTGCCAGCGGCCCTCTAGGGTCGGAGACCCAGTACTTC.

This clonotype was found many times. The chain combines TRBV13 with TRBJ1-3; D call uncertain. The V and J ends lost 1 base and 2 bases respectively, with 6 bases between them. CDR3 length equals 14 residues. Per the germline V gene, CDR1 is PRHDT and CDR2 is FYEKMQ (reference sequence). CDR3 DNA: TGTGCCAGCAGCTTAGCCCAGGCTGGAAACACCATATATTTT. Translating gives CASSLAQAGNTIYF.

A word on this clonotype: A read error is possible here, since a much larger clone lies one base away. CDR3 protein: CTSSPKGFNYGYTF. In nucleotides, the CDR3 is TGTACCAGCAGCCCCAAGGGGTTTAACTATGGCTACACCTTC. The chain combines TRBV7-9 with TRBJ1-2; a possible D gene is TRBD1 (5 bases). This CDR3 contains 14 residues. Germline CDR1 SEHNR, CDR2 FQNEAQ (reference sequence).

A note on this clonotype: This is likely a read error, given that the CDR3 carries no conserved phenylalanine or tryptophan at its end. CDR3 coding DNA: TGTGCCAGCAGCTTAGGAGAGGGGGGTAAACTGTTTCTT. This encodes CASSLGEGGKLFL. The chain couples TRBV11-2 to TRBJ1-4, with D tentatively TRBD1 (6 bases). Trimming removed 1 base from V and 11 bases from J, with 11 bases in between. This CDR3 is 13 amino acids long. CDR1 is SGHAT, CDR2 FQNNGV, per germline.

This clonotype has just one count. A junction boundary mismatches the germline segment, possibly from a read error. This chain uses TRBV6-2 or TRBV6-3 with TRBJ2-3, with 8 bases identical to TRBD1. The CDR3 length is 15 residues. CDR1 and CDR2 (germline): MNHEY, SVGEGT. In DNA form, the CDR3 reads TGTGCCAGTAGTTACTCCGGGACAGGAGCAGATACGCAGTATTTT. It encodes CASSYSGTGADTQYF.

As regards this clonotype: The conserved phenylalanine or tryptophan normally closing the CDR3 is absent here, so this likely arose from a read error. This chain connects TRBV5-1 to TRBJ1-6; D ambiguous. Trimming left V 4 bases short and J 14 bases short, with 16 bases between. The CDR3 contains 13 residues. Germline CDR1 reads SGHRS; CDR2 reads YFSETQ. This CDR3 is CASSPEGTGTLHL. CDR3 coding DNA: TGCGCCAGCAGCCCGGAGGGTACCGGAACCCTCCACCTT.

This clonotype occurred many times. The chain combines TRBV7-9 with TRBJ2-7; D is unresolved. CDR1 and CDR2 from the germline V gene are SEHNR and FQNEAQ (reference sequence). Trimming cost V 3 bases and J 5 bases, with 5 bases left between them. The CDR3 length is 11 residues. CDR3 in DNA: TGTGCCAGCAGCTTTTTTGACGAGCAGTACTTC. It is translated as CASSFFDEQYF.

As regards this clonotype: A read error may explain this, as a much larger clone is one base away. The chain recombines TRBV20-1 with TRBJ2-2; D is possibly TRBD1 or TRBD2 (5 bases each). This CDR3 comprises 16 residues. CDR1 and CDR2 from the germline V gene are DFQATT and SNEGSKA (reference sequence). CDR3: CSARDLGARAIGELLF. The CDR3 DNA reads as TGCAGTGCTAGAGATCTAGGGGCCAGGGCAATCGGGGAGCTGTTGTTT.

Sample share makes this clonotype medium-sized. The V and J genes are TRBV12-3 or TRBV12-4 and TRBJ2-3; 13 bases fit TRBD2. The V and J ends lost 5 bases and 7 bases, in that order; junction bases with no gene match: 3. The CDR3 has 14 residues. The CDR3 here is CASSPGLAGNTQYF. The CDR3 region has the DNA TGTGCCAGCAGTCCGGGACTAGCGGGGAATACGCAGTATTTT.

Points on this clonotype: The junction shows a germline mismatch at one end, possibly a read error. This chain joins TRBV12-3 or TRBV12-4 and TRBJ2-5, with D possibly TRBD2 on 6 matching bases. The CDR3 spans 11 residues. The CDR3 loop is CTSTGGEIQYF. In DNA, the CDR3 is TGTACCAGCACCGGAGGGGAGATTCAGTACTTC.

This clonotype appeared many times. The chain recombines TRBV11-2 with TRBJ1-3, with D perhaps TRBD1 (6 bases). This CDR3 is 17 amino acids long. CDR1 is SGHAT and CDR2 is FQNNGV in the germline V gene. V gave up 5 bases and J gave up 0 bases, with 17 bases separating them. CDR3 loop: CASSAGGGRFSGNTIYF. In DNA, the CDR3 is TGTGCCAGCAGCGCGGGGGGGGGGCGATTCTCTGGAAACACCATATATTTT.

As to this clonotype: This may stem from a read error, because a much larger clone lies one nucleotide away. The V gene is TRBV6-1, the J gene TRBJ2-7; no definite D call. Germline V gene lookup returns CDR1 MNHNS and CDR2 SASEGT. V gave up 4 bases and J gave up 0 bases, with 10 bases separating them. CDR3 size: 14 residues. CDR3 nucleotides: TGTGCCAGCAGTGCGACCAAGTGCTCCTACGAGCAGTACTTC. Translation gives CASSATKCSYEQYF.